Listed below are T cell receptor beta chains from one sample, sequenced in a study of shared clonotypes between healthy human individuals. Here immunoSEQ multiplex PCR was the method, and the copy in TCRdb shows in-frame clones only, minus some. This table holds hundreds of thousands of clones, around 97% found once. Specimen: naive CD4+ T cells sorted from blood. These receptors all stem from a woman in her 30s in good health. Each CDR3 is given with its conserved first and last residue. The D gene is left open where the match is weak. The size entry is marked missing in some rows and otherwise reads once, few, many or a size class.

abundance	v_gene	j_gene	d_gene	CDR3aa	CDR3nt
.	TRBV7-9	TRBJ2-3	TRBD2	CAATSGTDTQYF	TGTGCCGCGACTAGCGGCACAGATACGCAGTATTTT
.	TRBV28	TRBJ2-3	.	CASPPRSKATDTQYF	TGTGCCAGCCCCCCTCGGAGCAAGGCCACAGATACGCAGTATTTT
.	TRBV19	TRBJ2-3	.	CASSSGGGLTDTQYF	TGTGCCAGTAGTAGTGGTGGGGGGCTCACAGATACGCAGTATTTT
.	TRBV19	TRBJ2-7	.	CASSITRAGTYEQYF	TGTGCCAGTAGTATTACTCGGGCAGGGACCTACGAGCAGTACTTC
.	TRBV10-2	TRBJ2-5	.	CASVGPAAETQYF	TGCGCCAGTGTCGGGCCGGCGGCCGAGACCCAGTACTTC
.	TRBV7-2	TRBJ1-5	.	CASSLAGGSNQPQHF	TGTGCCAGCAGCTTGGCTGGGGGGAGCAATCAGCCCCAGCATTTT
.	TRBV5-8	TRBJ2-7	.	CASSFGGSYEQYF	TGTGCCAGCAGCTTCGGGGGATCCTACGAGCAGTACTTC
once	TRBV5-4	TRBJ1-2	TRBD1	CASSLGQGADHGYTF	TGTGCCAGCAGCTTGGGACAGGGGGCCGACCATGGCTACACCTTC
once	TRBV5-4	TRBJ2-1	.	CASRPRVGGTRAEQFF	TGTGCCAGCAGACCCAGAGTTGGGGGGACCCGCGCTGAGCAGTTCTTC
.	TRBV18	TRBJ1-5	.	CASSPPEGQPQHF	TGTGCCAGCTCACCACCGGAGGGGCAGCCCCAGCATTTT
.	TRBV2	TRBJ2-7	.	CASSDFFLSGTDAYEQYF	TGTGCCAGCAGTGACTTCTTTCTAAGCGGGACAGATGCCTACGAGCAGTACTTC
.	TRBV19	TRBJ2-1	TRBD2	CASSISGRVDEQFF	TGTGCCAGTAGTATAAGCGGGAGGGTTGATGAGCAGTTCTTC
.	TRBV28	TRBJ2-4	TRBD2	CASSLRLAGNGIQYF	TGTGCCAGCAGTTTACGCCTAGCGGGAAATGGCATTCAGTACTTC
.	TRBV28	TRBJ2-1	.	CASSPFRSQEQFF	TGTGCCAGCAGTCCCTTTCGATCTCAAGAGCAGTTCTTC
.	TRBV9	TRBJ1-4	.	CASSGQVYGEKLFF	TGTGCCAGCAGCGGACAGGTCTACGGTGAAAAACTGTTTTTT
.	TRBV5-8	TRBJ1-5	.	CASSLVGVQPQHF	TGTGCCAGCAGCTTGGTGGGTGTTCAGCCCCAGCATTTT
.	TRBV6-1	TRBJ1-2	.	CASSEAYRDGYTF	TGTGCCAGCAGTGAAGCGTACAGGGATGGCTACACCTTC
.	TRBV5-4	TRBJ2-5	TRBD2	CASSPRTSGRAGKTQYF	TGTGCCAGCAGCCCCCGGACTAGCGGGAGAGCTGGCAAGACCCAGTACTTC
.	TRBV6-5	TRBJ2-1	TRBD2	CASMRTSVNNEQFF	TGTGCCAGCATGAGGACTAGCGTAAACAATGAGCAGTTCTTC
.	TRBV5-1	TRBJ2-5	.	CASSNGTWETQYF	TGCGCCAGCAGCAACGGGACCTGGGAGACCCAGTACTTC
.	TRBV4-2	TRBJ2-5	.	CASSQLSPGVGETQYF	TGTGCCAGCAGCCAATTAAGTCCGGGAGTCGGCGAGACCCAGTACTTC
.	TRBV7-9	TRBJ1-2	TRBD1	CASSARQGAYGYTF	TGTGCCAGCAGCGCACGACAGGGGGCGTATGGCTACACCTTC
.	TRBV19	TRBJ1-5	.	CASSIGPGGNQPQHF	TGTGCCAGTAGTATAGGGCCAGGGGGCAATCAGCCCCAGCATTTT
.	TRBV5-5	TRBJ1-2	TRBD1	CASSPDRVVNYGYTF	TGTGCCAGCAGCCCGGACAGGGTGGTTAACTATGGCTACACCTTC
.	TRBV29-1	TRBJ2-7	.	CSVVWGDHEQYF	TGCAGCGTTGTATGGGGAGACCACGAGCAGTACTTC
.	TRBV6-1	TRBJ1-5	.	CASSESYGTYSNQPQHF	TGTGCCAGCAGTGAATCTTACGGGACATATAGCAATCAGCCCCAGCATTTT
.	TRBV18	TRBJ2-4	.	CASSQNLGEVHIQYF	TGTGCCAGCTCACAAAATTTGGGGGAGGTACACATTCAGTACTTC
.	TRBV2	TRBJ2-1	TRBD2	CARRTSGRNEQFF	TGTGCCAGGAGGACTAGCGGGAGAAATGAGCAGTTCTTC
.	TRBV5-4	TRBJ2-2	TRBD2	CASSLFLAGVGGELFF	TGTGCCAGCAGCTTGTTTCTAGCGGGAGTGGGCGGGGAGCTGTTTTTT
.	TRBV28	TRBJ1-5	TRBD1	CASNYFDRGVIQPQHF	TGTGCCAGCAACTACTTCGACAGGGGGGTTATCCAGCCCCAGCATTTT
once	TRBV6-1	TRBJ2-2	TRBD1	CASSGDRVFYTGELFF	TGTGCCAGCAGTGGGGACAGGGTCTTTTACACCGGGGAGCTGTTTTTT
.	TRBV5-5	TRBJ1-5	TRBD1	CASSLGQDLSNQPQHF	TGTGCCAGCAGCTTAGGACAGGACCTTAGCAATCAGCCCCAGCATTTT
.	TRBV27	TRBJ2-7	TRBD2	CASRRAGGPGEQYF	TGTGCCAGCAGGAGAGCGGGAGGGCCGGGTGAGCAGTACTTC
.	TRBV10-3	TRBJ2-7	.	CAISEESYEQYF	TGTGCCATCAGTGAAGAGAGCTACGAGCAGTACTTC
.	TRBV19	TRBJ2-1	.	CASSIGLALYNEQFF	TGTGCCAGTAGTATAGGGCTAGCGCTATACAATGAGCAGTTCTTC
.	TRBV2	TRBJ2-3	TRBD2	CATRAGDVPDTQYF	TGTGCCACCAGGGCGGGAGATGTTCCAGATACGCAGTATTTT
.	TRBV15	TRBJ2-1	TRBD2	CATSQAGAYNEQFF	TGTGCCACCAGCCAAGCGGGAGCCTACAATGAGCAGTTCTTC
.	TRBV28	TRBJ2-2	.	CASSQGGALNTGELFF	TGTGCCAGCAGTCAAGGGGGAGCCCTGAACACCGGGGAGCTGTTTTTT
.	TRBV2	TRBJ2-1	.	CASRPYNEQFF	TGTGCCAGCAGACCCTACAATGAGCAGTTCTTC
.	TRBV4-1	TRBJ1-4	TRBD1	CASSQPDRGATNEKLFF	TGCGCCAGCAGCCAGCCAGACAGGGGGGCAACTAATGAAAAACTGTTTTTT
.	TRBV5-1	TRBJ2-1	.	CASSPDSDSYNEQFF	TGCGCCAGCAGCCCAGACAGCGACTCCTACAATGAGCAGTTCTTC
once	TRBV13	TRBJ1-2	.	CASSLGSRGYTF	TGTGCCAGCAGCTTAGGGAGTCGTGGCTACACCTTC
.	TRBV5-1	TRBJ1-1	.	CASSLQERTEAFF	TGCGCCAGCAGCTTGCAAGAGAGGACTGAAGCTTTCTTT
few	TRBV11-3	TRBJ1-3	.	CASSFGGKRGNTIYF	TGTGCCAGCAGCTTTGGGGGAAAGCGAGGAAACACCATATATTTT
.	TRBV7-9	TRBJ1-1	.	CASSLGSSMNTEAFF	TGTGCCAGCAGCTTAGGGTCGTCAATGAACACTGAAGCTTTCTTT
.	TRBV5-1	TRBJ2-1	TRBD2	CASSSGTSGRGEQFF	TGCGCCAGCAGCTCGGGGACTAGCGGGAGGGGTGAGCAGTTCTTC
.	TRBV6-1	TRBJ1-2	.	CASSDDSRWDYGYTF	TGTGCCAGCAGTGACGACAGTAGATGGGACTATGGCTACACCTTC
.	TRBV28	TRBJ2-7	TRBD2	CASSLSGSQVYEQYF	TGTGCCAGCAGTCTTAGCGGGAGCCAGGTCTACGAGCAGTACTTC
.	TRBV27	TRBJ2-1	.	CASRTRAGRYNEQFF	TGTGCCAGCAGGACGAGGGCGGGACGATACAATGAGCAGTTCTTC
.	TRBV28	TRBJ2-3	TRBD2	CASSTLVLRLAGNTDTQYF	TGTGCCAGCAGTACCCTAGTCCTCCGACTAGCGGGAAACACAGATACGCAGTATTTT
.	TRBV5-1	TRBJ1-2	.	CASSGGTDYGYTF	TGCGCCAGCAGCGGGGGGACGGACTATGGCTACACCTTC
.	TRBV5-1	TRBJ2-2	TRBD1	CASRGQENTGELFF	TGCGCCAGCAGAGGACAGGAAAACACCGGGGAGCTGTTTTTT